The next 14 T cell receptor beta chains were all read from a single sample in a study of technical replicates of blood from a few donors. Data came from immunoSEQ multiplex PCR; TCRdb stores just in-frame clones and leaves some out. The sample consists of about 74,000 clones, 95% of them appearing once. The material sequenced was T cells isolated from PBMCs. These receptors came from a human donor in good health.

The chain couples TRBV7-8 to TRBJ2-1, with D possibly matching TRBD2 (6 bases). Germline V lookup: CDR1 SGHVS, CDR2 FQNEAQ. V lost 5 bases and J 14 bases, leaving 13 bases between the germline ends. CDR3 length equals 11 residues. In DNA, the CDR3 is TGTGCCAGCAGCCGGGGACTTCTCAAGTTCTTC. It specifies CASSRGLLKFF.

The gene calls are TRBV6-1 and TRBJ1-1, with 7 bases matching TRBD1. The CDR3 sequence is 15 residues long. Germline loops: CDR1 MNHNS, CDR2 SASEGT. The J segment lost 1 base and the V segment lost 5 bases, leaving 7 bases of the junction unmatched. The CDR3 sequence is CASSQSNRGNTEAFF. DNA of the CDR3: TGTGCCAGCAGTCAATCCAACAGGGGGAACACTGAAGCTTTCTTT.

This chain joins TRBV25-1 and TRBJ2-7; TRBD2 matches 10 bases. V was clipped by 2 bases and J by 3 bases; unmatched bases: 7. CDR1 is MGHDK, CDR2 SYGVNS, per germline. The CDR3 has 16 amino acids. CDR3 in DNA: TGTGCCAGCAGTGAACACCTAGCGGGAGAGGGCTACGAGCAGTACTTC. Translating it yields CASSEHLAGEGYEQYF.

The V call is TRBV7-8, the J call TRBJ2-1, with D uncertain. Germline assignment: CDR1 SGHVS and CDR2 FQNEAQ. The CDR3 is made up of 19 amino acids. Trimming removed 1 base from V and 0 bases from J, with 19 bases in between. As DNA, the CDR3 is TGTGCCAGCAGCTTAGTCGGCTTTAGAGACATCAGCTCCTACAATGAGCAGTTCTTC. The encoded protein is CASSLVGFRDISSYNEQFF.

The DNA for the CDR3 is TGTGCCAGCAGCTTCACCGGGACTACTTACAGGAAGACCTACGAGCAGTACTTC. It translates to CASSFTGTTYRKTYEQYF. The chain uses TRBV7-8 and TRBJ2-7, with TRBD2 matching over 7 bases. The length of the CDR3 is 18 residues. The junction had 16 bases not matched to a gene; V was cut back by 3 bases and J by 2 bases. In germline, CDR1 is SGHVS, CDR2 FQNEAQ. Full variable domain (outside the CDR3, taken from reference TRBV7-8 and TRBJ2-7): GAGVSQSPRYKVAKRGQDVALRCDPISGHVSLFWYQQALGQGPEFLTYFQNEAQLDKSGLPSDRFFAERPEGSVSTLKIQRTQQEDSAVYLCASSFTGTTYRKTYEQYFGPGTRLTVT.

This chain links TRBV7-9 with TRBJ1-2; D is ambiguous. The CDR3 is 16 amino acids. Germline lookup yields CDR1 SEHNR and CDR2 FQNEAQ (reference sequence). V lost 6 bases to trimming and J lost 1 base, with 18 bases between them. CDR3 DNA sequence: TGTGCCAGCAGTTTAACGGAGGAATTCCTTAACTATGGCTACACCTTC. The encoded protein is CASSLTEEFLNYGYTF.

The chain uses TRBV2 and TRBJ2-3; D is unclear. Trimming removed 0 bases from V and 5 bases from J, with 15 bases in between. The CDR3 length is 16 residues. Germline-derived CDR1 and CDR2 are SNHLY and FYNNEI. In nucleotides, the CDR3 is TGTGCCAGCAGTGAAGCCCCCCGCGAAATCCAAGATACGCAGTATTTT. Encoded protein: CASSEAPREIQDTQYF.

V is TRBV9 and J is TRBJ1-2; 8 bases are shared with TRBD1. CDR1 and CDR2 (germline): SGDLS, YYNGEE. CDR3 size: 14 residues. V trimming: 3 bases; J trimming: 7 bases; junction bases outside the gene matches: 8. DNA of the CDR3: TGTGCCAGCAGCGCCACAGGGGGAGACTTTGGCTACACCTTC. Its translation is CASSATGGDFGYTF.

The gene calls are TRBV6-5 and TRBJ1-1; D is possibly TRBD1 (5 bases). CDR1 is MNHEY, CDR2 SVGAGI, per germline. V was cut by 6 bases and J by 3 bases, with 14 bases left in between. This CDR3 spans 14 amino acids. CDR3 amino acids: CASRVGTADTEAFF. CDR3 DNA: TGTGCCAGCAGGGTCGGGACTGCAGACACTGAAGCTTTCTTT.

In its sample, this clone was seen a few times. The chain uses TRBV4-1 and TRBJ1-1; D perhaps matches TRBD1 (5 bases). Germline CDR1 MGHRA, CDR2 YSYEKL. V was shortened by 3 bases and J by 6 bases, with 11 bases between the two germline ends. The CDR3 consists of 13 residues. CDR3 loop: CASSQGGPAEAFF. As DNA, the CDR3 is TGCGCCAGCAGCCAGGGGGGACCCGCTGAAGCTTTCTTT.

The chain couples TRBV6-5 to TRBJ2-5; maybe TRBD2 (6 bases). V lost 2 bases and J 5 bases, leaving 12 bases between the germline ends. CDR1 is MNHEY and CDR2 is SVGAGI in the germline V gene. This CDR3 comprises 14 residues. As DNA, the CDR3 is TGTGCCAGCAGTTACGGGGGGTCGGGGGAGACCCAGTACTTC. Protein sequence: CASSYGGSGETQYF.

The chain recombines TRBV7-9 with TRBJ2-3, with a tentative D call TRBD1 (6 bases). The CDR3 runs to 18 residues. The V end was cut by 3 bases, the J end by 2 bases, with 21 bases between. Germline V gene lookup returns CDR1 SEHNR and CDR2 FQNEAQ (reference sequence). CDR3 amino acids: CASSFMWARGEITDTQYF. The CDR3 DNA reads as TGTGCCAGCAGCTTTATGTGGGCCAGGGGAGAAATCACAGATACGCAGTATTTT.

This chain links TRBV6-5 with TRBJ2-2, with a possible D match to TRBD2 (5 bases). V was clipped by 6 bases and J by 3 bases, with 8 bases between them. CDR1 and CDR2 (germline): MNHEY, SVGAGI. The CDR3 runs 13 residues. This CDR3 reads CASRTTDTGELFF. CDR3 bases: TGTGCCAGCAGGACTACAGACACCGGGGAGCTGTTTTTT.

V usage is TRBV6-1 and J usage is TRBJ2-7; 8 bases are shared with TRBD1. V shed 4 bases and J 3 bases; nucleotides not matched to a gene: 5. This CDR3 has 14 amino acids. The germline V gene has CDR1 MNHNS and CDR2 SASEGT. DNA for the CDR3: TGTGCCAGCAGTGTTAACACAGGGGGCTACGAGCAGTACTTC. Translated: CASSVNTGGYEQYF.